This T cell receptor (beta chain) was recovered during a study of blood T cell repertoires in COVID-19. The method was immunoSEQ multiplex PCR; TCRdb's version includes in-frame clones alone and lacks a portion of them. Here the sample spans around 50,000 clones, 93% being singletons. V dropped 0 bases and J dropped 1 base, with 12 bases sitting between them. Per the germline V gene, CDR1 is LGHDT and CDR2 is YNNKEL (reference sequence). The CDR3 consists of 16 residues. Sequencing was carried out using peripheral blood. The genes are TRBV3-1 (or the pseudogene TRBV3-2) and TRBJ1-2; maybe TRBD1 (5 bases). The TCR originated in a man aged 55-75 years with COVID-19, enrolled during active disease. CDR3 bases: TGTGCCAGCAGCCAAGATGGGGCAGGGCTTAACTATGGCTACACCTTC. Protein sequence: CASSQDGAGLNYGYTF.